Each of the 14 T cell receptor beta chains below was sequenced from the same sample in a study of cytomegalovirus exposure and HLA in healthy donors. 13 Jbeta primers and 60 Vbeta primers were used for the PCR. Method: immunoSEQ multiplex PCR; TCRdb's copy keeps in-frame clones and lacks some. Here the sample spans approximately 210,000 clones, 77% being singletons. The sequenced sample consisted of PBMCs. Receptors were obtained from a woman younger than 45 in good health and CMV-seropositive.

The rearrangement uses TRBV28 and TRBJ1-4; D is perhaps TRBD1 (5 bases). Trimming took off 8 bases at V and 15 bases at J, with 13 bases between the two ends. CDR1 and CDR2 (germline): MDHEN, SYDVKM. This CDR3 has 10 amino acids. CDR3 sequence reads: CASEGTVMFF. DNA of the CDR3: TGTGCCAGCGAGGGGACTGTGATGTTTTTT.

This chain links TRBV9 with TRBJ1-6; 7 positions match TRBD1. CDR3 length: 15 residues. The V gene's germline CDR1 is SGDLS and CDR2 YYNGEE. V lost 9 bases to trimming and J lost 4 bases; unmatched junction nucleotides: 10. CDR3 in amino acids: CATNRGAAYNSPLHF. As DNA, the CDR3 is TGTGCCACCAACAGGGGCGCCGCTTATAATTCACCCCTCCACTTT.

J is TRBJ1-1 and V is TRBV30; 8 bases line up with TRBD1. V trimming: 3 bases; J trimming: 1 base; junction bases outside the gene matches: 1. Germline V gene data show CDR1 as GTSNPN and CDR2 as SVGIG (reference sequence). The CDR3 sequence is 13 residues long. CDR3 in amino acids: CAWRGTGNTEAFF. CDR3 DNA sequence: TGTGCCTGGAGGGGGACAGGGAACACTGAAGCTTTCTTT.

J is TRBJ2-7 and V is TRBV7-2; 9 positions match TRBD2. The V and J ends lost 7 bases and 7 bases, in that order; junction bases with no gene match: 11. CDR3 length equals 14 residues. CDR1 is SGHTA, CDR2 FQGNSA, per germline. CDR3 protein: CASKGVLAGFEQYF. The CDR3, as DNA: TGTGCCAGCAAAGGGGTCCTAGCGGGGTTTGAGCAGTACTTC.

The rearrangement joins TRBV21-1 to TRBJ2-7; the table's D call, TRBD1, was not checked against the DNA. TRBV21-1 is a pseudogene. The CDR3 spans 17 residues. The CDR3 loop reads CASTPTFWTGGTYEQYF. The CDR3 nucleotides read TGTGCCAGCACCCCGACCTTCTGGACAGGGGGCACCTACGAGCAGTACTTC.

The chain couples TRBV7-2 to TRBJ2-3; TRBD2 matches at 13 bases. CDR3 length equals 16 residues. Unmatched junction bases numbered 5, after V lost 5 bases and J lost 3 bases. CDR1 and CDR2 from the germline V gene are SGHTA and FQGNSA. CDR3 in amino acids: CASSRLAGGPTDTQYF. The CDR3 DNA sequence: TGTGCCAGCAGCAGACTAGCGGGAGGACCGACAGATACGCAGTATTTT.

The chain is built from TRBV11-2 and TRBJ2-7; 8 nucleotides match TRBD1. The V and J ends lost 4 bases and 3 bases, in that order; junction bases with no gene match: 8. Germline assignment: CDR1 SGHAT and CDR2 FQNNGV. This CDR3 is built from 15 residues. This CDR3 reads CASSSAGQVIYEQYF. CDR3 DNA: TGTGCCAGCAGCTCGGCGGGACAGGTGATCTACGAGCAGTACTTC.

This clone was observed once. This sequence joins TRBV4-1 and TRBJ2-1; tentatively, D is TRBD2 (6 bases). This CDR3 has 15 amino acids. Deletions cut 0 bases from V and 4 bases from J, with 10 bases between. The germline gives CDR1 MGHRA, CDR2 YSYEKL. The CDR3 DNA reads TGCGCCAGCAGCCAAGAGGCTAGCGCTTACAATGAGCAGTTCTTC. It encodes CASSQEASAYNEQFF.

The gene calls are TRBV28 and TRBJ2-1; weak D call: TRBD2 (6 bases). V lost 3 bases to trimming and J lost 11 bases, with 14 bases between them. This CDR3 spans 13 amino acids. The V gene's germline CDR1 is MDHEN and CDR2 SYDVKM. The CDR3: CASSFGGLMKQFF. DNA for the CDR3: TGTGCCAGCAGTTTTGGTGGACTAATGAAGCAGTTCTTC.

The table lists this clone with a few counts. The chain uses TRBV6-5 and TRBJ1-3, with 8 bases fitting TRBD1. The CDR3 spans 14 residues. Germline trimming cut 2 bases from V and 7 bases from J; bases unmatched to any gene: 4. CDR1 is MNHEY, CDR2 SVGAGI, per germline. The CDR3 DNA is TGTGCCAGCAGTTACGACAGGGGAGCGAACACCATATATTTT. It codes for CASSYDRGANTIYF.

This clone has a single count. J is TRBJ2-5 and V is TRBV2, with D possibly being TRBD1 (6 bases). The CDR3 runs 14 residues. Between the trimmed V and J ends, which lost 5 bases and 1 base, there was a span of 11 bases. Germline V gene sequence: CDR1 SNHLY, CDR2 FYNNEI. The CDR3 nucleotides are TGTGCCAGCAGTCCCATGGACAGCCAAGAGACCCAGTACTTC. Protein: CASSPMDSQETQYF. Supplemented by reference TRBV2 and TRBJ2-5, the full variable domain reads EPEVTQTPSHQVTQMGQEVILRCVPISNHLYFYWYRQILGQKVEFLVSFYNNEISEKSEIFDDQFSVERPDGSNFTLKIRSTKLEDSAMYFCASSPMDSQETQYFGPGTRLLVL.

The chain carries TRBV6-6 and TRBJ1-5, with 11 positions matching TRBD1. The length of the CDR3 is 16 residues. CDR1 is MNHNY, CDR2 SVGAGI, per germline (reference sequence). J was trimmed by 2 bases and V by 6 bases; bases with no gene match: 6. The CDR3 bases are TGTGCCAGCAGCCGAGGGACAGGGGGTGGCAATCAGCCCCAGCATTTT. Its translation is CASSRGTGGGNQPQHF.

The chain joins TRBV7-8 to TRBJ2-5; D is possibly TRBD1 (6 bases). The CDR3 has 14 amino acids. The V gene lost 5 bases and the J gene lost 2 bases, with 12 bases spanning the gap. Looked up from germline, CDR1 is SGHVS and CDR2 is FQNEAQ. This CDR3 is CASSNDRFQETQYF. The CDR3 DNA reads TGTGCCAGCAGCAATGACAGGTTTCAAGAGACCCAGTACTTC. Using reference TRBV7-8 and TRBJ2-5 for the parts outside the CDR3, the full variable domain is GAGVSQSPRYKVAKRGQDVALRCDPISGHVSLFWYQQALGQGPEFLTYFQNEAQLDKSGLPSDRFFAERPEGSVSTLKIQRTQQEDSAVYLCASSNDRFQETQYFGPGTRLLVL.

The V call is TRBV18, the J call TRBJ1-4; D gene uncertain. The V gene's germline CDR1 is KGHSH and CDR2 LQKENI. Trimming shortened V by 1 base and J by 0 bases, and 9 bases separated the two germline ends. The CDR3 runs to 16 residues. The CDR3 here is CASSPRVSPTNEKLFF. The CDR3 nucleotides read TGTGCCAGCTCACCACGAGTCTCCCCAACTAATGAAAAACTGTTTTTT.